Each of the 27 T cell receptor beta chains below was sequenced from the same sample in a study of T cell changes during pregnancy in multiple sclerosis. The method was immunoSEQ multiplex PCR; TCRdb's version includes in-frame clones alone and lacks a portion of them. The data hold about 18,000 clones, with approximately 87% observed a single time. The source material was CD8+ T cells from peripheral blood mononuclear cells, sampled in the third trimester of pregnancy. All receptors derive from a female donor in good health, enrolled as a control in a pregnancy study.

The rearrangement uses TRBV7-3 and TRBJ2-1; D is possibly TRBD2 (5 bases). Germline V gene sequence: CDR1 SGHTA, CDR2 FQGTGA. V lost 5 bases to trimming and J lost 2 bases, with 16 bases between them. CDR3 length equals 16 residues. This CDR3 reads CASSLMGSAAYNEQFF. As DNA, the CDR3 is TGTGCCAGCAGCCTAATGGGTAGCGCCGCCTACAATGAGCAGTTCTTC.

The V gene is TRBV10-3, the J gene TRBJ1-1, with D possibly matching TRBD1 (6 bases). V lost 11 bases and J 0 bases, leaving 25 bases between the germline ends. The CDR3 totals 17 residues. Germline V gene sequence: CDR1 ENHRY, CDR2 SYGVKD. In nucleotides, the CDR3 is TGTGCCCCGTCCCAGGGGAACGCCTTAAGGTTGAACACTGAAGCTTTCTTT. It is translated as CAPSQGNALRLNTEAFF.

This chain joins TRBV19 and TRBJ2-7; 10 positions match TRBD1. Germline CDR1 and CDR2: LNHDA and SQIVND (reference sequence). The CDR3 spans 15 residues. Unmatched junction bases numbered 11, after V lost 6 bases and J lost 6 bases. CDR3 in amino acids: CASSLRQGAQSEQYF. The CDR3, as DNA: TGTGCCAGTAGCTTAAGACAGGGGGCGCAGTCCGAGCAGTACTTC.

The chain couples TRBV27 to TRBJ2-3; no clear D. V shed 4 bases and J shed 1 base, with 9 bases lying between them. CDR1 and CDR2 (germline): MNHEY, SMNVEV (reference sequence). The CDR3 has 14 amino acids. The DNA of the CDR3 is TGTGCCAGCAGTTCGACACCCCGCACAGATACGCAGTATTTT. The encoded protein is CASSSTPRTDTQYF.

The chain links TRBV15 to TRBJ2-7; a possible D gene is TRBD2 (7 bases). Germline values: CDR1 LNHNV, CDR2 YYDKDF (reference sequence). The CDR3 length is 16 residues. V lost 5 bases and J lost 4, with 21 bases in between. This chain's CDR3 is CATSPGGASGFYEQYF. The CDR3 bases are TGTGCCACCAGCCCTGGGGGGGCTAGCGGATTTTACGAGCAGTACTTC. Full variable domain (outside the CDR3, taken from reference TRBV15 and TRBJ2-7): DAMVIQNPRYQVTQFGKPVTLSCSQTLNHNVMYWYQQKSSQAPKLLFHYYDKDFNNEADTPDNFQSRRPNTSFCFLDIRSPGLGDTAMYLCATSPGGASGFYEQYFGPGTRLTVT.

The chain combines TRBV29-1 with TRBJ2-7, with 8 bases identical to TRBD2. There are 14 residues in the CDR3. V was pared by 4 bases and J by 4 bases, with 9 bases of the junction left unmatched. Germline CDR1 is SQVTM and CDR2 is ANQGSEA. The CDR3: CSVGFAGGVYEQYF. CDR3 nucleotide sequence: TGCAGCGTTGGTTTCGCGGGGGGAGTTTACGAGCAGTACTTC.

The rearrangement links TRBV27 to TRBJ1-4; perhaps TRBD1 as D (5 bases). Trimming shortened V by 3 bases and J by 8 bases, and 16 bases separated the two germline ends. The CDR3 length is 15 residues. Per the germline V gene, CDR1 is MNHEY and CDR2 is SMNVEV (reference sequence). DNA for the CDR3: TGTGCCAGCAGTTTTCCCGCAGGGCCTCAGGAAAAACTGTTTTTT. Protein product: CASSFPAGPQEKLFF. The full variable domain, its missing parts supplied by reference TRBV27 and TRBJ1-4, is EAQVTQNPRYLITVTGKKLTVTCSQNMNHEYMSWYRQDPGLGLRQIYYSMNVEVTDKGDVPEGYKVSRKEKRNFPLILESPSPNQTSLYFCASSFPAGPQEKLFFGSGTQLSVL.

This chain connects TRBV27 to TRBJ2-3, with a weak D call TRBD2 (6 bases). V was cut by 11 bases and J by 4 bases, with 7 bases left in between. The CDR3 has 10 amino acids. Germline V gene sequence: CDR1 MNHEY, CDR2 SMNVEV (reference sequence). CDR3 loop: CARRADTQYF. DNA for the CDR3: TGTGCCCGGAGGGCAGATACGCAGTATTTT.

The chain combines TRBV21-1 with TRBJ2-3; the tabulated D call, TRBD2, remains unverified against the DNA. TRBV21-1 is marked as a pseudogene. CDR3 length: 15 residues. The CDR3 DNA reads TGTGCCAGCAGCAAAAGGGCGGGCGACACAGATACGCAGTATTTT. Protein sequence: CASSKRAGDTDTQYF.

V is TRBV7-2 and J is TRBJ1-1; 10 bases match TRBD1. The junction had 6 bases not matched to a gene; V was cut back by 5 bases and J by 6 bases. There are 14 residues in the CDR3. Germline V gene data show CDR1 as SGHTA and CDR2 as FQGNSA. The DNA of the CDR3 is TGTGCCAGCAGCCCTACGACAGGGGGCGCTGAAGCTTTCTTT. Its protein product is CASSPTTGGAEAFF.

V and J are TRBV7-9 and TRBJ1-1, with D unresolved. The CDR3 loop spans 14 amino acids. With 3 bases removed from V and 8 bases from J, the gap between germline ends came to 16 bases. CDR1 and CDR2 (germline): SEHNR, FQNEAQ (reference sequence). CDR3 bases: TGTGCCAGCAGCTTGTCGGGTTCTCGCACCGAAGCTTTCTTT. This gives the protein CASSLSGSRTEAFF.

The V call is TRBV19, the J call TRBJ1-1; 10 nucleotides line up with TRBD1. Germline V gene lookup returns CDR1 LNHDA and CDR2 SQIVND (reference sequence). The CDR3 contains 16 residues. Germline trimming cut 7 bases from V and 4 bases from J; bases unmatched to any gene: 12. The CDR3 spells CASTPTGGEWPTEAFF. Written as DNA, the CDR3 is TGTGCCAGTACCCCGACAGGGGGCGAATGGCCCACTGAAGCTTTCTTT. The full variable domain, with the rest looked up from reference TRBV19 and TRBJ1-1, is DGGITQSPKYLFRKEGQNVTLSCEQNLNHDAMYWYRQDPGQGLRLIYYSQIVNDFQKGDIAEGYSVSREKKESFPLTVTSAQKNPTAFYLCASTPTGGEWPTEAFFGQGTRLTVV.

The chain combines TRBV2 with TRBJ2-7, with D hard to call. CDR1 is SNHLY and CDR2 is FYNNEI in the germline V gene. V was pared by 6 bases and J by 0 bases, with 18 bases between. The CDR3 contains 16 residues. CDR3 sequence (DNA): TGTGCCAGCAGAGACCCCGCGGCCCTCGACTCCTACGAGCAGTACTTC. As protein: CASRDPAALDSYEQYF.

DNA for the CDR3: TGTGCCAGCAGTCTCTCGGGTTCCTACACCTTC. Its translation: CASSLSGSYTF. The chain carries TRBV28 and TRBJ1-2; D is undetermined. CDR1 is MDHEN, CDR2 SYDVKM, per germline. The germline V and J ends were trimmed by 5 bases and 10 bases, with 11 bases remaining between them. The CDR3 loop spans 11 amino acids.

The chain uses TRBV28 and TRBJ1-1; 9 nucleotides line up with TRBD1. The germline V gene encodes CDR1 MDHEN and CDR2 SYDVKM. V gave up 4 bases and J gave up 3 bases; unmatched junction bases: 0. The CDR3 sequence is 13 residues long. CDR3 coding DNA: TGTGCCAGCAGTTGGACAGGGGACACTGAAGCTTTCTTT. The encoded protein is CASSWTGDTEAFF.

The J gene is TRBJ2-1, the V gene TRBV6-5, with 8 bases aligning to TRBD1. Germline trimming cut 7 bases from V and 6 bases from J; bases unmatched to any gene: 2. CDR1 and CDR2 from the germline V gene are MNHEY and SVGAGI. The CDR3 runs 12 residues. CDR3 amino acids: CASKTGANEQFF. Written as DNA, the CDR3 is TGTGCCAGCAAGACAGGGGCCAATGAGCAGTTCTTC.

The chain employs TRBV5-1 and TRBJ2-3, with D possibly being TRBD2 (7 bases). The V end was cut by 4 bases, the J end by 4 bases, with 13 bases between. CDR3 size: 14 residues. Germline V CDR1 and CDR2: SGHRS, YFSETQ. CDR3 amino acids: CASSGGALADTQYF. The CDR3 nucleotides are TGCGCCAGCAGCGGGGGGGCTTTAGCAGATACGCAGTATTTT.

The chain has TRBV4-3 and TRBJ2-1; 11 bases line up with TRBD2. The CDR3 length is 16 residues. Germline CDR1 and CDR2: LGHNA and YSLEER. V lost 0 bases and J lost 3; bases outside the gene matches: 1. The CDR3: CASSQDTSGGYNEQFF. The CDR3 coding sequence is TGCGCCAGCAGCCAAGATACTAGCGGGGGCTACAATGAGCAGTTCTTC.

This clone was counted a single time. CDR3 residues: CASSLASAYNEQFF. CDR3 DNA sequence: TGTGCCAGCAGCTTAGCTAGCGCCTACAATGAGCAGTTCTTC. The rearrangement uses TRBV7-9 and TRBJ2-1, with TRBD2 as a possible D gene (5 bases). The length of the CDR3 is 14 residues. V lost 0 bases and J 2 bases, leaving 5 bases between the germline ends. The germline V gene encodes CDR1 SEHNR and CDR2 FQNEAQ (reference sequence).

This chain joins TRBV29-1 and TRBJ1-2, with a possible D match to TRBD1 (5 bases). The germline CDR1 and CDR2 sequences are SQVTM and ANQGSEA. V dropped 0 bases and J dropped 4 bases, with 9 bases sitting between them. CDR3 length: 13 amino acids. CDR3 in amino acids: CSVEENRSYGYTF. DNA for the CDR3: TGCAGCGTTGAAGAGAACAGGTCCTATGGCTACACCTTC.

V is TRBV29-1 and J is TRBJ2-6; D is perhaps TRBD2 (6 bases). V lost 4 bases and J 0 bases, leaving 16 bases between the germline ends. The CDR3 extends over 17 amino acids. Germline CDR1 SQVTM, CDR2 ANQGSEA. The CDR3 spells CSVVTAGISSGANVLTF. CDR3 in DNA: TGCAGCGTTGTAACGGCGGGGATCAGCTCTGGGGCCAACGTCCTGACTTTC.

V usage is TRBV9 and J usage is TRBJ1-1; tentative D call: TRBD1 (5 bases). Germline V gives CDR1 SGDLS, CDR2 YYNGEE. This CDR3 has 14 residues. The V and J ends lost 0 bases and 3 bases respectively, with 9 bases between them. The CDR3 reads CASSVGGGDTEAFF. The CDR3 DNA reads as TGTGCCAGCAGCGTAGGGGGCGGGGACACTGAAGCTTTCTTT. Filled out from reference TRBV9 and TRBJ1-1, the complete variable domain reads DSGVTQTPKHLITATGQRVTLRCSPRSGDLSVYWYQQSLDQGLQFLIQYYNGEERAKGNILERFSAQQFPDLHSELNLSSLELGDSALYFCASSVGGGDTEAFFGQGTRLTVV.

The CDR3 here is CASSSVGDEQYF. In DNA form, the CDR3 reads TGTGCCAGCAGTTCTGTCGGGGACGAGCAGTACTTC. J is TRBJ2-7 and V is TRBV28; tentatively, D is TRBD2 (5 bases). This CDR3 spans 12 amino acids. The germline V gene has CDR1 MDHEN and CDR2 SYDVKM. The V end lost 4 bases, the J end lost 5 bases, and 9 bases lay between the germline ends.

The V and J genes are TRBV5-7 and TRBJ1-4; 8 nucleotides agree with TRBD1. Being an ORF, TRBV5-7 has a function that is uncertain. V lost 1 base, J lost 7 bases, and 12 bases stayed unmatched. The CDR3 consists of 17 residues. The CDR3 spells CASSLPNIRGRVEKLFF. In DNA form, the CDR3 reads TGTGCCAGCAGCTTGCCTAACATCAGGGGGCGGGTTGAAAAACTGTTTTTT.

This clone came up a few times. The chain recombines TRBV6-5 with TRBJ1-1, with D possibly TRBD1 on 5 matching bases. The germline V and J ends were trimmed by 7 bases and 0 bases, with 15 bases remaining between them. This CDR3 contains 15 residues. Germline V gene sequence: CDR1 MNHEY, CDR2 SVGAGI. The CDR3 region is CASTPGGDLNTEAFF. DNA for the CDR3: TGTGCCAGCACCCCGGGGGGGGATCTGAACACTGAAGCTTTCTTT.

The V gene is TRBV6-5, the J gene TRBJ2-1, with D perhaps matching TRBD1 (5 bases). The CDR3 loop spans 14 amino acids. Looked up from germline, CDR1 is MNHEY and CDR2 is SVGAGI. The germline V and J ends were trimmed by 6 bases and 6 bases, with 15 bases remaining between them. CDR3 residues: CASRVRVEGNEQFF. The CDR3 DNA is TGTGCCAGCAGAGTCAGGGTAGAAGGCAATGAGCAGTTCTTC.

The CDR3 is CASQNRGNQPQHF. For the CDR3, the DNA is TGTGCCAGCCAAAACAGGGGGAATCAGCCCCAGCATTTT. The chain uses TRBV28 and TRBJ1-5, with 8 positions matching TRBD1. V was clipped by 8 bases and J by 4 bases; unmatched bases: 4. CDR1 is MDHEN, CDR2 SYDVKM, per germline. The CDR3 spans 13 residues.